This T cell receptor (beta chain) is drawn from a study of beta chain features in type 1 diabetes. Looking at the study overall: Over all samples combined, 90 million to 140 million sorted cells were examined.

Note on this clone: Its antigen is undetermined.

Of the isolated RNA, all was reverse transcribed, and so the sequenced material was expressed TCRB transcripts. The study sequenced naive, central memory and regulatory T cell samples to an average of about 3.8 million reads. Repertoires were generated with immunoSEQ multiplex PCR, while TCRdb's copy carries only in-frame clones and drops some. Of about 710,000 clones listed, over 12% are singletons. Whole-study results and caveats: Healthy donors had naive, central memory and Treg TCRB repertoires that appeared less similar than those seen among patients. When Type 1 diabetes patients were examined, their TCRB CDR3s proved moderately but significantly shorter in all four CD4+ subsets.

With 6 bases clipped from V and 8 bases from J, the junction kept 10 bases outside the gene matches. The length of the CDR3 is 15 residues. From germline, CDR1 is SNHLY and CDR2 FYNNEI. Stem cell-like memory, regulatory, central memory and naive CD4+ cells were sorted via CD45RO/CCR7/CD25/CD127/CD95/CD27. Material: naive CD4+ T cells from blood. The source of this sequence is a man aged 18 to 29 with type 1 diabetes. V is TRBV2 and J is TRBJ2-1, with 10 bases identical to TRBD2. The CDR3, as DNA: TGTGCCAGCAGACTCTCTAGCGGGAGTGGCGATGAGCAGTTCTTC. Translating gives CASRLSSGSGDEQFF.